One and the same sample provided the 18 T cell receptor beta chains below, sequenced in a study of T cell responses to AZD1222 COVID-19 vaccine. TCRdb keeps only in-frame clones here, not all; method: immunoSEQ multiplex PCR. The sample lists 140,000 or so clones, 80% to 95% occurring once. Sequenced material: peripheral blood, taken on day 0 of AZD1222 vaccination. These receptors were collected from an adult in good health.

This rearrangement joins TRBV28 to TRBJ1-2, with D perhaps matching TRBD1 (6 bases). Germline V gene sequence: CDR1 MDHEN, CDR2 SYDVKM. Deletions cut 3 bases from V and 7 bases from J, with 9 bases between. CDR3 length: 12 amino acids. The CDR3 reads CASSFAGAGYTF. For the CDR3, the DNA is TGTGCCAGCAGTTTTGCGGGGGCTGGCTACACCTTC.

The sample holds one count of this clone. V gene TRBV28 combines with J gene TRBJ1-2; 8 bases are shared with TRBD1. Germline CDR1 and CDR2: MDHEN and SYDVKM. CDR3 size: 15 residues. The V and J ends lost 0 bases and 7 bases, in that order; junction bases with no gene match: 7. In DNA, the CDR3 is TGTGCCAGCAGTTTATGGGCAGGAGGACAGGGTGGCTACACCTTC. It encodes CASSLWAGGQGGYTF.

The chain combines TRBV6-5 with TRBJ1-1; TRBD1 agrees at 8 bases. The CDR3 totals 15 residues. V gave up 1 base and J gave up 1 base; unmatched junction bases: 2. Germline CDR1 and CDR2: MNHEY and SVGAGI. CDR3: CASSYFGQGNTEAFF. The CDR3 nucleotides are TGTGCCAGCAGTTACTTCGGACAGGGGAACACTGAAGCTTTCTTT.

The rearrangement uses TRBV28 and TRBJ1-2; D is uncertain. With 3 bases removed from V and 0 bases from J, the gap between germline ends came to 8 bases. Germline-derived CDR1 and CDR2 are MDHEN and SYDVKM. The CDR3 runs to 14 residues. The CDR3 loop is CASSLGSTNYGYTF. The CDR3 nucleotides are TGTGCCAGCAGTTTGGGTTCCACTAACTATGGCTACACCTTC.

V usage is TRBV2 and J usage is TRBJ1-3; D gene unclear. CDR1 and CDR2 (germline): SNHLY, FYNNEI. There are 15 residues in the CDR3. Between the trimmed V and J ends, which lost 2 bases and 9 bases, there was a span of 17 bases. The CDR3 protein is CASSERAAFSGTIYF. In nucleotides, the CDR3 is TGTGCCAGCAGTGAAAGGGCAGCCTTTTCCGGCACCATATATTTT.

The V call is TRBV11-1, the J call TRBJ2-1; TRBD2 matches 7 bases. The ends lost 4 bases at V and 7 bases at J; junction bases unmatched: 7. Per germline, CDR1 SGHAT and CDR2 FQDESV (reference sequence). The CDR3 covers 14 residues. The CDR3: CASSYLTSENEQFF. For the CDR3, the DNA is TGTGCCAGCAGCTACCTCACTAGCGAAAATGAGCAGTTCTTC.

The V call is TRBV3-1 (or the pseudogene TRBV3-2), the J call TRBJ2-3, with TRBD2 matching 8 bases. Germline V gene sequence: CDR1 LGHDT, CDR2 YNNKEL (reference sequence). The CDR3 has 17 amino acids. The V gene end was trimmed by 1 base and the J gene end by 0 bases; junction bases not matched to a gene: 6. This chain's CDR3 is CASSQVVSGSSTDTQYF. The CDR3 DNA follows: TGTGCCAGCAGCCAAGTAGTAAGCGGGAGCAGCACAGATACGCAGTATTTT.

The chain is built from TRBV27 and TRBJ2-3; 9 bases align to TRBD2. The V segment lost 5 bases and the J segment 0 bases; nucleotides outside the gene matches: 9. The CDR3 length is 17 residues. Germline-derived CDR1 and CDR2 are MNHEY and SMNVEV (reference sequence). The DNA for the CDR3 is TGTGCCAGCAGTCCTCTTGCCCTAGCGGGGAGCACAGATACGCAGTATTTT. Translating gives CASSPLALAGSTDTQYF.

The chain joins TRBV5-1 to TRBJ1-2; a possible D gene is TRBD1 (6 bases). The germline V gene has CDR1 SGHRS and CDR2 YFSETQ. The CDR3 has 14 amino acids. V was pared by 0 bases and J by 4 bases, with 10 bases between. This chain's CDR3 is CASSLGQERYGYTF. The CDR3 nucleotides are TGCGCCAGCAGCTTGGGACAGGAACGCTATGGCTACACCTTC.

The chain recombines TRBV7-9 with TRBJ2-1; D may be TRBD2 (6 bases). The ends were cut back, 1 base at V and 13 bases at J, with 17 bases in the middle. The CDR3 is 14 amino acids. Germline V gene lookup returns CDR1 SEHNR and CDR2 FQNEAQ (reference sequence). CDR3 sequence: CASSLEGLQVPQFF. The CDR3 nucleotides are TGTGCCAGCAGCTTAGAGGGACTCCAGGTTCCTCAGTTCTTC.

This clone was detected a few times. This chain connects TRBV10-2 to TRBJ1-3; D is ambiguous. V lost 2 bases, J lost 3 bases, and 11 bases lay in between. The CDR3 length is 15 residues. Germline V gene lookup returns CDR1 WSHSY and CDR2 SAAADI. The CDR3 DNA is TGCGCCAGCAGTGAGCCCTGGACTGTTGGAAACACCATATATTTT. Residues: CASSEPWTVGNTIYF.

The chain links TRBV27 to TRBJ1-1; 9 bases are shared with TRBD1. The V gene's germline CDR1 is MNHEY and CDR2 SMNVEV (reference sequence). V lost 8 bases, J lost 2 bases, and 15 bases stayed unmatched. CDR3 length: 17 residues. The CDR3 DNA follows: TGTGCCAGCGGCCGTATTACCTTGGGACAGGGAAACACTGAAGCTTTCTTT. Its protein product is CASGRITLGQGNTEAFF.

The chain recombines TRBV11-3 with TRBJ2-1; 9 bases agree with TRBD1. Germline V gene lookup returns CDR1 SGHNT and CDR2 YENEEA. The CDR3 sequence is 14 residues long. The trim removed 5 bases at V and 6 bases at J, leaving 5 bases unmatched. The CDR3 nucleotides are TGTGCCAGCAGCGGCACGACAGGGGGCAATGAGCAGTTCTTC. This sequence encodes CASSGTTGGNEQFF.

The chain has TRBV19 and TRBJ1-3, with TRBD1 as a possible D gene (6 bases). Trimming stripped 3 bases from V and 2 bases from J, with 14 bases between. Looked up from germline, CDR1 is LNHDA and CDR2 is SQIVND (reference sequence). The length of the CDR3 is 16 residues. CDR3 nucleotide sequence: TGTGCCAGTAGTATTAAACAGGGAGTGACTGGAAACACCATATATTTT. Its protein is CASSIKQGVTGNTIYF.

This chain uses TRBV9 with TRBJ1-1; no definite D call. Trimming stripped 0 bases from V and 0 bases from J, with 3 bases between. CDR1 and CDR2 (germline): SGDLS, YYNGEE. CDR3 length equals 13 residues. The DNA for the CDR3 is TGTGCCAGCAGCGTAGGAATGAACACTGAAGCTTTCTTT. It codes for CASSVGMNTEAFF.

The V call is TRBV5-6, the J call TRBJ2-1, with D possibly matching TRBD2 (6 bases). The CDR3 contains 16 residues. With 2 bases removed from V and 2 bases from J, the gap between germline ends came to 14 bases. The germline gives CDR1 SGHDT, CDR2 YYEEEE. The CDR3 coding sequence is TGTGCCAGCAGCTTCACGCTGGCGGGGACCTACAATGAGCAGTTCTTC. This sequence encodes CASSFTLAGTYNEQFF.

The rearrangement uses TRBV9 and TRBJ2-3; the D is unclear. Germline V gene lookup returns CDR1 SGDLS and CDR2 YYNGEE. V was shortened by 4 bases and J by 4 bases, with 22 bases between the two germline ends. The CDR3 sequence is 17 residues long. The CDR3 loop is CASSPHHRAVSSDTQYF. The CDR3 DNA follows: TGTGCCAGCAGCCCCCACCACCGGGCAGTATCATCAGATACGCAGTATTTT. Based on the CDR3 plus reference TRBV9 and TRBJ2-3, the full variable domain is DSGVTQTPKHLITATGQRVTLRCSPRSGDLSVYWYQQSLDQGLQFLIQYYNGEERAKGNILERFSAQQFPDLHSELNLSSLELGDSALYFCASSPHHRAVSSDTQYFGPGTRLTVL.

This clone was detected only a few times. This chain uses TRBV27 with TRBJ1-6; no reliable D call. CDR1 is MNHEY and CDR2 is SMNVEV in the germline V gene (reference sequence). Trimming stripped 3 bases from V and 7 bases from J, with 7 bases between. The CDR3 covers 13 residues. The CDR3 reads CASSFSGNSPLHF. The CDR3 DNA is TGTGCCAGCAGTTTCAGTGGCAATTCACCCCTCCACTTT.